Below, one T cell receptor beta chain is given with its context. The data originate from a study of blood T cell repertoires in COVID-19. The wider study: There were acute and convalescent COVID-19 samples, and they came from the United States, Italy and Spain. Nucleic acid was either cDNA or gDNA, and it came from T cells, B-cell-depleted T cells, or PBMCs.

Original analysis: How many nucleated cells were present was estimated from reference gene primer amplification. Produced via immunoSEQ multiplex PCR; TCRdb's table is partial and in-frame only. V and J calls and clone size are given by that table; D and trimming were obtained from the DNA. The sample carries around 120,000 clones, 85% recorded once. The specimen sequenced was peripheral blood. The source is an elderly man with acute or convalescent COVID-19.

The CDR3 loop is CASSATVSGNTIYF. The CDR3 nucleotides read TGTGCCAGCAGCGCGACAGTCTCTGGAAACACCATATATTTT. This rearrangement joins TRBV11-2 to TRBJ1-3, with a tentative D call TRBD1 (5 bases). CDR3 length: 14 amino acids. Trimming stripped 5 bases from V and 0 bases from J, with 8 bases between. Germline CDR1 and CDR2: SGHAT and FQNNGV.